This TCR beta chain came from a study of shared clonotypes between healthy human individuals (dated by TCRdb to about 2020). In terms of the full investigation: Three men and a couple of women, aged 18 to 49 years, made up the cohort. For each donor, CD4 naive and CD4 memory were each run on three plates, CD8 naive on two plates, and CD8 memory on one plate. To estimate repertoire size and how much clonotype sharing occurs between individuals, the study deeply sequenced the blood TCR repertoires of several healthy adults. Libraries were prepared and TCR repertoires were sequenced by different laboratories using diverse techniques, in order to increase sequencing depth and limit assay-specific biases. Between about 0.8 and 9 billion PBMCs per donor were obtained by leukapheresis.

Using the deep immunoSEQ assay, TCR CDR3 regions were amplified from genomic DNA by multiplex PCR. Genomic DNA extracted from each cell subset was distributed evenly over all wells of several immunoSEQ 96-well plates, and each plate served as one replicate. For sorted subsets, around 0.2 ug genomic DNA, equal to tens of thousands of T cell genomes, was loaded into each replicate PCR. Purified libraries were measured with a Qubit 3.0 fluorometer, size-checked on a Bioanalyzer 2100, and measured again with the KAPA Library Quantification kit. Each immunoSEQ 96-well plate was sequenced on its own single-read 150-cycle Illumina NextSeq 550 flow cell. The paper's processing steps were these. Because the immunoSEQ output held only junctional sequences and lacked quality scores, the filtering could not match the filtering applied to full-length reads. Sequences were annotated with PyIR, a Python wrapper for IgBLAST v1.9, using IMGT germline references to assign V/J genes and CDR3. Reads were filtered out if the reads had weak V/J assignments (E-value above 1e-6), no CDR3, stop codons, out-of-frame junctions, or ambiguous translated residues. V3J clonotypes were defined by identical inferred V gene, J gene, and CDR3 amino acid sequence. The percentage overlap between two repertoires was calculated by dividing the number of shared unique clonotypes by the size of the smaller repertoire. Three approaches were used to assess repertoire richness: RTK rarefaction, the Chao1 estimator, and Recon v2.1 estimates of unobserved clonotypes. Generation probabilities for all TCRbeta clonotypes obtained by the gDNA method from a few donors were computed using OLGA. Drawn from immuneACCESS, this table holds only the in-frame rearrangements with V and J called that TCRdb kept. Clones are partly lost; checked studies trace under half to an unresolved V gene and leave the rest unexplained. The DNA gave D and trimming, while V, J and clone size come from that table. The sample profile shows about 2,200,000 clones; 90% to 95% of them were found once. Clones ranked in the top ten supply over 1.5% of the sample.

The germline ends are 4 bases apart after V is trimmed by 0 bases and J by 4 bases. From its cysteine to its phenylalanine, the CDR3 spans 13 amino acids. The CDR3 DNA has 39 bases and is translated from base 1. The germline V gene (reference sequence) gives CDR1 as MNHEY and CDR2 as SMNVEV. This clone was seen only a few times. The antigen it binds to is not known. The input lacks base qualities; no much larger clone sits a single base away. Other DNA sequences in this sample translate to the same CDR3. Overall results and qualifications from the work: Because the study included a small number of donors, the genetic and exposure-history diversity represented was limited. When several donors were compared, the shared fraction of clonotypes was roughly 4.8% for naive CD4, 3% to 4% for naive CD8, 2.3% for memory CD4, and 0.35% to 0.4% for memory CD8. Naive subsets generally had larger estimated clonotype richness than memory subsets. Only blood was sampled, and tissue TCR repertoires likely differ from those in blood. Pairwise subsampling led to the expectation that sequencing depth would affect the degree of clonotype sharing among donors. Compared with non-shared clonotypes, the clonotypes found in all four sorted-subset donors had higher generation probabilities. Incomplete sequencing was indicated by rarefaction of sorted-subset datasets, despite the large sequencing depth.

For the CD8 naive samples, CD45RO-negative cells were positively selected for CCR7, yielding a CD45RA+CCR7+ population from which TemRA cells were excluded. The donors were healthy, HIV-negative adults with no recently reported acute infections or vaccinations. Only Caucasian adults living in Nashville, Tennessee, USA were represented among the donors. Blood was obtained by leukapheresis, after which PBMCs were separated by Ficoll-Histopaque density gradient centrifugation and cryopreserved in liquid nitrogen vapor phase. Purity and quantity of every magnetically sorted T cell population were checked by analytical flow cytometry. From each sorted fraction, genomic DNA was isolated and quantified by UV absorbance on a Nanodrop 2000c.

Sequenced: naive CD8+ T cells from PBMCs. Reading the label with the study, this specimen's cell subset or site is: CD45RA+CCR7+. The V and J segments used are TRBV27 and TRBJ1-5, with an unclear D gene assignment. The receptor was isolated from a man aged 18-30 years in good health. Some clones in this sample may be carry-over from other donors' samples. The CDR3 reads CASSLSRNQPQHF. The DNA sequence reads TGTGCCAGCAGTTTATCCCGGAATCAGCCCCAGCATTTT.